Included here is one T cell receptor beta chain sequence, with context. Antigen specificity is unknown. It was by quantitative 5'-RACE with molecular barcodes that TCR beta libraries were made. From the 5' RACE reads, TCRdb called clonotypes with MiXCR, one entry per CDR3 protein. The sample shows about 240,000 distinct CDR3 sequences, roughly a tenth of them seen only once. The data stem from a study of CD8 T cells in ankylosing spondylitis. Study-wide findings and caveats: According to the report, clones linked to the disease were significantly enriched in matched synovial fluid samples taken from ankylosing spondylitis patients.

The J segment lost 0 bases and the V segment lost 6 bases, leaving 5 bases of the junction unmatched. The CDR3 extends over 17 amino acids. Germline CDR1 MNHEY, CDR2 SMNVEV (reference sequence). The specimen was blood, either unsorted or a sorted T cell fraction (not recorded which). The sequence derives from a male donor with ankylosing spondylitis or in good health (not recorded which). The rearrangement joins TRBV27 to TRBJ1-4; 12 bases agree with TRBD1. The CDR3 nucleotides are TGTGCCAGCAGCCGGGACAGGGGGCTCACAACTAATGAAAAACTGTTTTTT. It yields the protein CASSRDRGLTTNEKLFF.